One sample yielded the 10 T cell receptor beta chains listed below, sequenced in a study of T cell changes during pregnancy in multiple sclerosis (dated by TCRdb to the late 2010s). The library was obtained by the immunoSEQ multiplex PCR assay. What TCRdb holds here is the immuneACCESS table cut down to in-frame rearrangements. Part of the clones is not present; checked against another copy, under half of the missing clones reflect an unresolved V gene, and the others are unexplained. The sample table lists about 38,000 clones, 94% of them with a count of one. The ten largest clones take up 0.39% of the sample. The sequencing here drew on CD4+ T cells from peripheral blood mononuclear cells, taken in the second trimester of pregnancy. These receptors were collected from a female donor with multiple sclerosis, enrolled in a pregnancy study.

In DNA, the CDR3 is TGTGCCAGCAGCTTTGGACAGGGGGCGGGAAACACTGAAGCTTTCTTT. This sequence encodes CASSFGQGAGNTEAFF. V and J are TRBV2 and TRBJ1-1; TRBD1 matches at 11 bases. CDR3 length: 16 amino acids. Germline V CDR1 and CDR2: SNHLY, FYNNEI. V trimming: 6 bases; J trimming: 2 bases; junction bases outside the gene matches: 8.

The chain has TRBV2 and TRBJ2-5; a weak D match, TRBD2 (6 bases). Trimming removed 7 bases at V and 2 bases at J, with 14 bases between. Germline V CDR1 and CDR2: SNHLY, FYNNEI. The CDR3 is made up of 14 amino acids. CDR3: CASKTGREQETQYF. The DNA for the CDR3 is TGTGCCAGCAAAACCGGACGGGAGCAAGAGACCCAGTACTTC.

V is TRBV10-3 and J is TRBJ2-3; no reliable D call. Trimming removed 3 bases from V and 0 bases from J, with 7 bases in between. The CDR3 has 14 residues. Germline V lookup: CDR1 ENHRY, CDR2 SYGVKD. CDR3 sequence reads: CAISETVSTDTQYF. The CDR3 coding sequence is TGTGCCATCAGTGAAACAGTTAGCACAGATACGCAGTATTTT.

V usage is TRBV19 and J usage is TRBJ1-1; D is ambiguous. This CDR3 has 14 amino acids. Germline V lookup: CDR1 LNHDA, CDR2 SQIVND (reference sequence). V lost 2 bases and J 2 bases, leaving 9 bases between the germline ends. The CDR3 loop reads CASSILEVNTEAFF. For the CDR3, the DNA is TGTGCCAGTAGTATATTAGAGGTTAACACTGAAGCTTTCTTT.

The chain recombines TRBV27 with TRBJ1-1; D unclear. There are 13 residues in the CDR3. The germline gives CDR1 MNHEY, CDR2 SMNVEV (reference sequence). The V and J ends lost 4 bases and 3 bases respectively, with 9 bases between them. The CDR3 protein is CASSSRLYTEAFF. DNA of the CDR3: TGTGCCAGCAGTTCAAGACTCTACACTGAAGCTTTCTTT.

The V and J genes are TRBV9 and TRBJ2-5, with 14 bases fitting TRBD2. CDR1 is SGDLS and CDR2 is YYNGEE in the germline V gene. With 2 bases clipped from V and 13 bases from J, the junction kept 10 bases outside the gene matches. This CDR3 contains 15 residues. CDR3 protein: CASSVSGLAGEGLYF. In nucleotides, the CDR3 is TGTGCCAGCAGCGTGTCGGGACTAGCGGGAGAAGGGCTGTACTTC.

This clone turned up a few times. V and J are TRBV30 and TRBJ1-1; D might be TRBD1 (6 bases). V lost 3 bases, J lost 5 bases, and 10 bases lay in between. Looked up from germline, CDR1 is GTSNPN and CDR2 is SVGIG (reference sequence). There are 12 residues in the CDR3. The CDR3 DNA is TGTGCCTGGAGACGGGGGGCGACTGAAGCTTTCTTT. Translated: CAWRRGATEAFF.

V and J are TRBV2 and TRBJ1-4, with 7 bases that match TRBD1. From germline, CDR1 is SNHLY and CDR2 FYNNEI. The CDR3 length is 16 residues. Trimming removed 3 bases from V and 8 bases from J; junction bases left unmatched: 12. The CDR3 DNA reads as TGTGCCAGCAGTGACCCCAGACAGGGTCCAAAAGAAAAACTGTTTTTT. Translation: CASSDPRQGPKEKLFF.

The rearrangement links TRBV6-5 to TRBJ2-3, with 10 bases lining up with TRBD2. This CDR3 region has 16 residues. V dropped 0 bases and J dropped 4; count of bases not matched to a gene: 4. Germline V gene sequence: CDR1 MNHEY, CDR2 SVGAGI. CDR3 amino acids: CASSYSLAGWADTQYF. The DNA for the CDR3 is TGTGCCAGCAGTTACTCACTAGCGGGATGGGCAGATACGCAGTATTTT.

The chain is built from TRBV7-3 and TRBJ2-2; 8 bases are shared with TRBD2. V lost 5 bases, J lost 2 bases, and 16 bases stayed unmatched. The CDR3 contains 19 residues. Germline V gene sequence: CDR1 SGHTA, CDR2 FQGTGA. The DNA of the CDR3 is TGTGCCAGCAGCCCTCAACGGGGCGGGACTAGGCTTAACACCGGGGAGCTGTTTTTT. Translating gives CASSPQRGGTRLNTGELFF. The full variable domain, its missing parts supplied by reference TRBV7-3 and TRBJ2-2, is GAGVSQTPSNKVTEKGKYVELRCDPISGHTALYWYRQSLGQGPEFLIYFQGTGAADDSGLPNDRFFAVRPEGSVSTLKIQRTERGDSAVYLCASSPQRGGTRLNTGELFFGEGSRLTVL.